Listed below are T cell receptor beta chains from one sample, sequenced in a study of CD8 T cells in Susac syndrome. TCRdb fed the immunoSEQ multiplex PCR reads into MiXCR, producing one record per CDR3 protein. The sample shows roughly 200,000 distinct CDR3 sequences, around 90% of them seen only once. The sample consisted of CD4+ T cells from PBMCs. The origin of the receptors is a human donor with Susac syndrome. Both conserved end residues are part of each CDR3. A D gene is named only where the DNA matches it firmly. Only part of the rows carry a size: once, few, many, or a class if the clone is expanded.

V gene	clone size	J gene	D gene	CDR3 protein	CDR3 DNA
TRBV5-8	.	TRBJ1-5	.	CASSFVGNQPQHF	TGTGCCAGCAGCTTCGTTGGCAATCAGCCCCAGCATTTT
TRBV2	.	TRBJ2-7	.	CASSEAGANSYEQYF	TGTGCCAGCAGTGAAGCGGGGGCCAACTCCTACGAGCAGTACTTC
TRBV9	once	TRBJ2-1	.	CASSVGRIGMQFF	TGTGCCAGCAGCGTAGGCCGGATCGGGATGCAGTTCTTC
TRBV28	.	TRBJ2-7	.	CASSLWGYSYEQYF	TGTGCCAGCAGTTTATGGGGTTATTCCTACGAGCAGTACTTC
TRBV7-2	.	TRBJ1-2	TRBD1	CASSLTGTGGWGYTF	TGTGCCAGCAGCTTAACCGGGACAGGGGGCTGGGGCTACACCTTC
TRBV12-3/TRBV12-4	few	TRBJ2-2	.	CASSLYTGELFF	TGTGCCAGCAGTCTATACACCGGGGAGCTGTTTTTT
TRBV7-9	.	TRBJ2-1	TRBD2	CASSRSGRENNEQFF	TGTGCCAGCAGCCGTAGCGGGAGGGAAAACAATGAGCAGTTCTTC
TRBV14	.	TRBJ2-7	.	CASSQVGSASYEQYF	TGTGCCAGCAGCCAAGTTGGCAGCGCATCCTACGAGCAGTACTTC
TRBV2	.	TRBJ1-4	.	CASSPTNEKLFF	TGTGCCAGCAGCCCTACTAATGAAAAACTGTTTTTT
TRBV7-3	.	TRBJ1-1	TRBD1	CASSTSGTANTEAFF	TGTGCCAGCAGCACCTCCGGGACAGCGAACACTGAAGCTTTCTTT
TRBV29-1	.	TRBJ1-2	.	CSVEVQQGVYGYTF	TGCAGCGTTGAAGTTCAGCAGGGAGTCTATGGCTACACCTTC
TRBV9	.	TRBJ2-1	.	CASSPRVGHNEQFF	TGTGCCAGCAGCCCACGAGTGGGGCACAATGAGCAGTTCTTC
TRBV20-1	.	TRBJ1-1	TRBD1	CSARGQGVVSEAFF	TGCAGTGCTAGAGGACAGGGGGTAGTCTCTGAAGCTTTCTTT
TRBV12-3/TRBV12-4	.	TRBJ2-7	TRBD1	CASSTGTVVPNF	TGTGCCAGCAGTACCGGGACAGTCGTTCCCAACTTC
TRBV7-2	.	TRBJ2-3	TRBD2	CASSSPPGGLRTDTQYF	TGTGCCAGCAGCTCCCCCCCGGGGGGGCTCCGCACAGATACGCAGTATTTT
TRBV5-1	.	TRBJ1-1	.	CASSLGQADTEAFF	TGCGCCAGCAGCTTGGGGCAGGCAGACACTGAAGCTTTCTTT
TRBV9	.	TRBJ2-3	TRBD2	CASSVDPTSGGTDTQYF	TGTGCCAGCAGCGTAGATCCGACTAGCGGGGGCACAGATACGCAGTATTTT
TRBV20-1	.	TRBJ1-6	.	CSASQLGGNSPLHF	TGCAGTGCTTCACAGCTGGGGGGGAACTCACCCCTCCACTTT
TRBV28	.	TRBJ2-3	TRBD2	CASSFFPSGHGTDTQYF	TGTGCCAGCAGTTTCTTTCCTAGCGGGCATGGTACAGATACGCAGTATTTT
TRBV7-3	.	TRBJ2-5	TRBD2	CASSSSGRARETQYF	TGTGCCAGCAGCAGCAGCGGGAGGGCCCGGGAGACCCAGTACTTC
TRBV29-1	.	TRBJ2-7	.	CSVTGRAYEQYF	TGCAGCGTTACAGGCCGAGCCTACGAGCAGTACTTC
TRBV19	.	TRBJ1-2	.	CASSKSSAAVYGYTF	TGTGCCAGTAGTAAATCTTCGGCAGCAGTCTATGGCTACACCTTC
TRBV20-1	.	TRBJ2-3	TRBD2	CSALGGYSTDTQYF	TGCAGTGCCCTCGGGGGGTACAGCACAGATACGCAGTATTTT
TRBV7-9	.	TRBJ2-3	TRBD2	CASSSSGGFTDTQYF	TGTGCCAGCAGTTCTAGCGGAGGGTTCACAGATACGCAGTATTTT
TRBV20-1	.	TRBJ1-5	TRBD1	CSARDLDRVNQPQHF	TGCAGTGCTAGAGATCTCGACAGGGTAAATCAGCCCCAGCATTTT
TRBV6-2/TRBV6-3	.	TRBJ2-7	.	CASSFYSYEQYF	TGTGCCAGCAGTTTCTACTCCTACGAGCAGTACTTC
TRBV6-5	.	TRBJ2-6	.	CASSFGGANVLTF	TGTGCCAGCAGTTTTGGGGGGGCCAACGTCCTGACTTTC
TRBV2	.	TRBJ2-1	TRBD2	CAIGGLAAVKTYNEQFF	TGTGCCATCGGGGGACTAGCGGCAGTTAAAACCTACAATGAGCAGTTCTTC
TRBV5-1	.	TRBJ2-3	TRBD2	CASSGTGAGILTDTQYF	TGCGCCAGCAGCGGTACAGGAGCGGGGATACTCACAGATACGCAGTATTTT
TRBV2	.	TRBJ1-3	.	CASREGPTIYF	TGTGCCAGCAGAGAGGGGCCCACCATATATTTT
TRBV29-1	.	TRBJ2-7	.	CSVEDGSYEQYF	TGCAGCGTTGAAGATGGGAGTTACGAGCAGTACTTC
TRBV19	.	TRBJ1-2	.	CASRMDRLYGYTF	TGTGCCAGTAGAATGGACAGACTCTATGGCTACACCTTC
TRBV18	.	TRBJ2-3	TRBD2	CASSPPSLAGSGTDTQYF	TGTGCCAGCTCACCACCGTCGCTAGCGGGGTCCGGCACAGATACGCAGTATTTT
TRBV7-3	.	TRBJ2-5	TRBD2	CASSRKGGEQETQYF	TGTGCCAGCAGCCGAAAGGGAGGGGAACAAGAGACCCAGTACTTC
TRBV9	once	TRBJ2-5	.	CASSAPDRQETQYF	TGTGCCAGCAGCGCTCCGGACAGACAAGAGACCCAGTACTTC
TRBV7-2	.	TRBJ1-2	TRBD1	CASSPTGLDGYTF	TGTGCCAGCAGTCCGACAGGGTTGGATGGCTACACCTTC
TRBV7-2	.	TRBJ1-1	.	CASSFSTVNTEAFF	TGTGCCAGCAGCTTTTCAACAGTGAACACTGAAGCTTTCTTT
TRBV10-3	.	TRBJ2-3	TRBD1	CAISAGTGYTDTQYF	TGTGCCATCAGTGCCGGGACAGGGTATACAGATACGCAGTATTTT
TRBV20-1	.	TRBJ2-2	.	CSPGRLPTGELFF	TGCAGCCCGGGACGGCTCCCCACCGGGGAGCTGTTTTTT
TRBV12-3/TRBV12-4	.	TRBJ2-3	.	CASRRRRESTDTQYF	TGTGCCAGCAGACGTAGGAGGGAGTCAACAGATACGCAGTATTTT
TRBV6-1	.	TRBJ1-1	.	CASSEAWGAGNTEAFF	TGTGCCAGCAGTGAAGCGTGGGGGGCCGGGAACACTGAAGCTTTCTTT
TRBV5-1	.	TRBJ2-5	.	CASSVEKGWAQYF	TGCGCCAGCAGCGTTGAGAAGGGCTGGGCCCAGTACTTC
TRBV2	.	TRBJ1-6	.	CASSAGAYSPLHF	TGTGCCAGCAGTGCTGGGGCCTATTCACCCCTCCACTTT
TRBV21-1	.	TRBJ2-2	.	CASSKAMMAANTGELFF	TGTGCCAGCAGCAAAGCGATGATGGCAGCAAACACCGGGGAGCTGTTTTTT
TRBV6-2/TRBV6-3	.	TRBJ1-1	.	CASSEWGRRNTEAFF	TGTGCCAGCAGTGAGTGGGGACGGAGGAACACTGAAGCTTTCTTT
TRBV7-6	.	TRBJ1-1	TRBD1	CASSQTGTNTEAFF	TGTGCCAGCAGTCAGACAGGGACCAACACTGAAGCTTTCTTT